Sequencing of this T cell receptor beta chain was carried out in a study of beta chain features in type 1 diabetes. Study overall: The patient and healthy donor groups were comparable for age, gender and cell yields. Study-wide results and limits: Insertions were fewer and deletions more numerous at VDJ junctions in type 1 diabetes patients. There was a moderate but significant shortening of TCRB CDR3s in all four CD4+ subsets of Type 1 diabetes patients.

Germline V gene sequence: CDR1 MDHEN, CDR2 SYDVKM. CDR3 length: 13 residues. The ends were cut back, 2 bases at V and 1 base at J, with 6 bases in the middle. Expressed TCRB transcripts were sequenced after all isolated RNA was converted to cDNA. Naive, central memory and regulatory T cell samples produced a mean of approximately 3.9 million reads. Profiling relied on immunoSEQ multiplex PCR, and the TCRdb table lists in-frame clones only, not all of them. This sample has 680,000 or so clones; around a sixth occur once, and the top ten carry about 0.093%. This clone was detected a few times. Its cognate antigen is unknown. The sample carries other DNA sequences with the same CDR3.

V and J are TRBV28 and TRBJ2-7; perhaps D is TRBD1 or TRBD2 (5 bases each). Sample: naive CD4+ T cells from blood. This clonotype was sampled from a man aged 18 to 35 in good health. The CDR3 coding sequence is TGTGCCAGCAGTTTAGGGGGATCCTACGAGCAGTACTTC. This translates into CASSLGGSYEQYF. The variable domain in full, with the rest retrieved from reference TRBV28 and TRBJ2-7, is DVKVTQSSRYLVKRTGEKVFLECVQDMDHENMFWYRQDPGLGLRLIYFSYDVKMKEKGDIPEGYSVSREKKERFSLILESASTNQTSMYLCASSLGGSYEQYFGPGTRLTVT.